Each of the 18 T cell receptor beta chains below was sequenced from the same sample in a study of blood T cell repertoires in COVID-19 (TCRdb year 2020). Library preparation employed the immunoSEQ multiplex PCR assay. As stored in TCRdb, this immuneACCESS dataset retains in-frame rearrangements with V and J assigned. A fraction of the clones does not appear; measured against another copy, unresolved V genes explain less than half of the discrepancy, and the remainder lacks a known reason. This sample has about 310,000 clones in its table, and around 87% of those were observed once. The ten top clones hold over 1% of the sample. Input material: peripheral blood. The receptor set was obtained from a man between 65 and 85 years old with acute or convalescent COVID-19.

This chain joins TRBV3-1 (or the pseudogene TRBV3-2) and TRBJ2-3; no firm D call. Germline V gives CDR1 LGHDT, CDR2 YNNKEL (reference sequence). CDR3 length: 11 residues. CDR3 coding DNA: TGTTCTCCGCGCACCACAGATACGCAGTATTTT. As protein: CSPRTTDTQYF.

The chain joins TRBV18 to TRBJ1-5; the match to TRBD1 covers 10 bases. Germline lookup yields CDR1 KGHSH and CDR2 LQKENI. V lost 1 base and J lost 6; bases outside the gene matches: 3. This CDR3 spans 15 amino acids. The CDR3: CASSPQGQGSQPQHF. The CDR3 DNA reads TGTGCCAGCTCACCACAGGGACAGGGGAGTCAGCCCCAGCATTTT.

The chain recombines TRBV13 with TRBJ1-2; no firm D call. The CDR3 sequence is 15 residues long. Germline CDR1 reads PRHDT; CDR2 reads FYEKMQ (reference sequence). Trimming left V 5 bases short and J 4 bases short, with 17 bases between. CDR3 in amino acids: CASSPRAGRGYGYTF. The CDR3 coding sequence is TGTGCCAGCAGCCCTAGGGCCGGTCGGGGCTATGGCTACACCTTC.

The chain combines TRBV7-2 with TRBJ2-6, with a tentative D call TRBD1 (6 bases). Germline-derived CDR1 and CDR2 are SGHTA and FQGNSA. Trimming pared 3 bases from V and 2 bases from J, leaving 17 bases between. The CDR3 runs 18 residues. The CDR3 DNA reads as TGTGCCAGCAGCTTTTACGCAGGGGAACGGGCTGGGGCCAACGTCCTGACTTTC. Its translation: CASSFYAGERAGANVLTF.

The chain uses TRBV6-5 and TRBJ2-7; D possibly corresponds to TRBD1 (6 bases). CDR3 size: 15 residues. Germline values: CDR1 MNHEY, CDR2 SVGAGI. The V end was cut by 5 bases, the J end by 6 bases, with 20 bases between. CDR3 amino acids: CASSIQGSALGEQYF. As DNA, the CDR3 is TGTGCCAGCAGTATCCAGGGGTCCGCCCTCGGCGAGCAGTACTTC.

This chain links TRBV7-9 with TRBJ1-2; D perhaps matches TRBD1 (5 bases). V was clipped by 1 base and J by 8 bases, with 11 bases between them. The CDR3 covers 13 residues. Germline V gene sequence: CDR1 SEHNR, CDR2 FQNEAQ (reference sequence). CDR3 sequence: CASSLEGAGGYTF. CDR3 bases: TGTGCCAGCAGCTTAGAAGGGGCTGGCGGCTACACCTTC.

In its sample, this clone was seen a few times. The gene calls are TRBV7-9 and TRBJ1-1; TRBD1 matches 8 bases. The CDR3 has 14 amino acids. V was clipped by 4 bases and J by 1 base; unmatched bases: 2. CDR1 is SEHNR and CDR2 is FQNEAQ in the germline V gene (reference sequence). CDR3 DNA sequence: TGTGCCAGCAGCTGGGGACAGGCGAACACTGAAGCTTTCTTT. It encodes CASSWGQANTEAFF. Looking up the rest from reference TRBV7-9 and TRBJ1-1 gives the full variable domain: DTGVSQNPRHKITKRGQNVTFRCDPISEHNRLYWYRQTLGQGPEFLTYFQNEAQLEKSRLLSDRFSAERPKGSFSTLEIQRTEQGDSAMYLCASSWGQANTEAFFGQGTRLTVV.

The genes are TRBV6-2 or TRBV6-3 and TRBJ2-5; TRBD1 agrees at 9 bases. The CDR3 covers 14 residues. Germline CDR1 reads MNHEY; CDR2 reads SVGEGT. V was pared by 4 bases and J by 5 bases, with 5 bases of the junction left unmatched. As DNA, the CDR3 is TGTGCCAGCAGTTCGACAGGGACAGGGGAGACCCAGTACTTC. Residues: CASSSTGTGETQYF.

The gene calls are TRBV7-3 and TRBJ1-1; tentatively, D is TRBD1 (5 bases). The ends were cut back, 3 bases at V and 1 base at J, with 12 bases in the middle. The germline gives CDR1 SGHTA, CDR2 FQGTGA. CDR3 length equals 15 residues. CDR3 nucleotide sequence: TGTGCCAGCAGCTTTAAGTTTCAGGGGAACACTGAAGCTTTCTTT. Its protein is CASSFKFQGNTEAFF.

The rearrangement links TRBV30 to TRBJ1-2; a weak D match, TRBD1 (5 bases). Germline V CDR1 and CDR2: GTSNPN, SVGIG (reference sequence). The V end was cut by 4 bases, the J end by 4 bases, with 13 bases between. This CDR3 region has 13 residues. This CDR3 is CAWKGVGSYGYTF. CDR3 DNA: TGTGCCTGGAAAGGGGTGGGTAGCTATGGCTACACCTTC. Together with reference TRBV30 and TRBJ1-2, the CDR3 gives the full variable domain: SQTIHQWPATLVQPVGSPLSLECTVEGTSNPNLYWYRQAAGRGLQLLFYSVGIGQISSEVPQNLSASRPQDRQFILSSKKLLLSDSGFYLCAWKGVGSYGYTFGSGTRLTVV.

This clone was counted only a few times. The J gene is TRBJ2-7, the V gene TRBV28; TRBD2 matches 11 bases. Trimming at V came to 6 bases and at J to 2 bases, leaving 0 bases not matched to a gene. Germline V gives CDR1 MDHEN, CDR2 SYDVKM. The CDR3 runs 13 residues. DNA of the CDR3: TGTGCCAGCAGACTAGCGGGAGCCTACGAGCAGTACTTC. It specifies CASRLAGAYEQYF.

The CDR3 bases are TGTGCCAGCAGGCGTTCCGACAGGGGGCATGATGAGCAGTTCTTC. It codes for CASRRSDRGHDEQFF. The chain combines TRBV7-2 with TRBJ2-1; TRBD1 agrees at 10 bases. Germline V lookup: CDR1 SGHTA, CDR2 FQGNSA. Unmatched junction bases numbered 10, after V lost 6 bases and J lost 8 bases. This CDR3 is 15 amino acids long.

V and J are TRBV24-1 and TRBJ2-3, with TRBD2 matching over 11 bases. The CDR3 runs to 16 residues. V was pared by 4 bases and J by 6 bases, with 8 bases of the junction left unmatched. The germline V gene has CDR1 KGHDR and CDR2 SFDVKD. CDR3: CATSDPLAGAVDTQYF. CDR3 coding DNA: TGTGCCACCAGTGACCCACTAGCGGGAGCTGTGGATACGCAGTATTTT.

The chain has TRBV2 and TRBJ2-4, with TRBD1 as a possible D gene (5 bases). The CDR3 consists of 15 residues. In germline, CDR1 is SNHLY, CDR2 FYNNEI. V dropped 5 bases and J dropped 3 bases, with 14 bases sitting between them. In DNA form, the CDR3 reads TGTGCCAGCAGTTCCGACAGCTCGGGCAAAAACATTCAGTACTTC. It translates to CASSSDSSGKNIQYF.

This clone was found a few times. This chain joins TRBV7-2 and TRBJ1-5; 7 bases align to TRBD1. The junction had 10 bases not matched to a gene; V was cut back by 5 bases and J by 0 bases. This CDR3 has 17 amino acids. Germline V gives CDR1 SGHTA, CDR2 FQGNSA. DNA for the CDR3: TGTGCCAGCAGCGCAGGGGGGTATCTGGATAGCAATCAGCCCCAGCATTTT. It yields the protein CASSAGGYLDSNQPQHF.

The chain joins TRBV29-1 to TRBJ1-2; D might be TRBD1 (6 bases). This CDR3 has 12 amino acids. CDR1 and CDR2 from the germline V gene are SQVTM and ANQGSEA. Trimming cost V 4 bases and J 6 bases, with 12 bases left between them. This CDR3 is CSVVGARNGYTF. Written as DNA, the CDR3 is TGCAGCGTTGTGGGGGCTCGGAATGGCTACACCTTC. The variable domain in full, with the rest retrieved from reference TRBV29-1 and TRBJ1-2, is SAVISQKPSRDICQRGTSLTIQCQVDSQVTMMFWYRQQPGQSLTLIATANQGSEATYESGFVIDKFPISRPNLTFSTLTVSNMSPEDSSIYLCSVVGARNGYTFGSGTRLTVV.

This clone showed up just once. The V and J genes are TRBV2 and TRBJ2-6, with D possibly TRBD1 on 5 matching bases. V dropped 5 bases and J dropped 3 bases, with 11 bases sitting between them. Germline CDR1 is SNHLY and CDR2 is FYNNEI. This CDR3 region has 15 residues. The CDR3 is CASSYQGIGANVLTF. In DNA, the CDR3 is TGTGCCAGCAGTTATCAGGGTATTGGGGCCAACGTCCTGACTTTC. The whole variable domain, remainder taken from reference TRBV2 and TRBJ2-6, is EPEVTQTPSHQVTQMGQEVILRCVPISNHLYFYWYRQILGQKVEFLVSFYNNEISEKSEIFDDQFSVERPDGSNFTLKIRSTKLEDSAMYFCASSYQGIGANVLTFGAGSRLTVL.

The chain carries TRBV6-5 and TRBJ2-7; TRBD1 agrees at 9 bases. CDR1 MNHEY and CDR2 SVGAGI come from the germline V gene. CDR3 size: 14 residues. The V segment lost 6 bases and the J segment 4 bases; nucleotides outside the gene matches: 7. The CDR3 DNA is TGTGCCAGCAGAACCGGGACAGGGAAGTACGAGCAGTACTTC. Protein: CASRTGTGKYEQYF.